This T cell receptor (beta chain) is drawn from a study (dated by TCRdb to between 2011 and 2013). Sequencing used an Illumina Genome Analyzer IIx. Using fastp trimming at Q25 and MiXCR clonotype assembly, TCRdb reanalyzed the public sequencing data and kept in-frame beta chains. Here each entry gathers all rows of one CDR3 protein and keeps the most common genes and DNA. For this sample the table gives about 7,100 distinct CDR3 sequences, of which more than 25% were detected only once. About a fifth of the sample goes to the ten largest clones. This clonotype was detected only once. Its cognate antigen has yet to be identified. A much larger clone lies a single base off, so this may be a read error. V gives up 4 bases and J gives up 9 bases, and the segment between their germline ends measures 7 bases. From the cysteine up to the phenylalanine, the CDR3 has a length of 11 residues. Only CDR3 DNA is held: 33 bases, read in frame from base 1. The germline V gene encodes CDR1 MGHDK and CDR2 SYGVNS.

The source material was blood. The rearranged segments are TRBV25-1 and TRBJ2-1, with no reliable assignment of the D segment. The receptor's source is a human donor. The CDR3 in this case is CASSGPGEQFF. The nucleotides are TGTGCCAGCAGTGGCCCCGGTGAGCAGTTCTTC.